This T cell receptor (beta chain) was recovered during a study of a mutant IDH1 vaccine in newly diagnosed glioma. This CDR3 contains 14 residues. Germline V lookup: CDR1 SGHVS, CDR2 FNYEAQ. Trimming took off 3 bases at V and 4 bases at J, with 10 bases between the two ends. This clone has a handful of counts. Its cognate antigen is unknown. Time point indicated: week 47, end of study. Topical imiquimod accompanied each vaccine dose, which consisted of 300 ug of mutant IDH1 20-mer peptide. Patients received eight vaccinations in weeks 1, 3, 5, 7, 11, 15, 19, 23. Sequenced by immunoSEQ multiplex PCR; TCRdb stores in-frame clones only, minus some. The top ten clones hold about 5% of a sample with some 50,000 clones, almost 65% of them seen once.

The starting material was peripheral blood mononuclear cells (PBMCs), obtained from a glioma patient whose treatment included an IDH1 peptide vaccine. V gene TRBV7-6 combines with J gene TRBJ1-3; D gene uncertain. The clonotype originates from a man aged 35-49 years with glioma. Some clones in this sample may be carry-over from other donors' samples. The CDR3 bases are TGTGCCAGCAGCTTGGACCACTCGGGAAACACCATATATTTT. Its protein is CASSLDHSGNTIYF.